What follows describes a single TCR beta chain. The sample holds many counts of this clonotype. There is no known antigen for this receptor. Base-call qualities are not available, and no considerably larger clone is one nucleotide away. The TCR beta CDR3 regions were amplified from RNA transcripts. The TCR CDR3 was subjected to a first round of RT-PCR using the HTBI primer set and the Qiagen OneStep RT-PCR kit. The libraries were constructed in a second round of multiplex PCR and then size-selected and purified. The libraries were sequenced on an Illumina HiSeq2000 using paired-end 100 bp reads. In the original analysis: Raw data were processed with SOAPnuke, discarding reads with adapters, uncalled bases, mean Phred below 15, or no exact constant-primer or identifier match. High-quality paired reads were merged with COPE v1.2.5, and unique nucleotide sequences were defined as clonotypes. MiTCR v1.1 was used to align the clonotypes against IMGT TRBV, TRBD and TRBJ reference segments. The analysis was restricted to V-J combinations with a frequency above 0.0001, which together covered just over 98% of the repertoires. The TCS score was defined as the ratio of F50 (clonal expansion) to E x V (chaos), calculated using BLOSUM62-based TCRdist between CDR3 peptides within each V-J. Welch's t-statistics and random forest reduced 500 to 550 V-J features to 13, which were used in a naive Bayes classifier (R e1071). TCRdb took the public reads, trimmed them with fastp at Q25, ran MiXCR for clone calling and kept in-frame beta chains. Rows are combined by CDR3 protein, so each entry shows the most common genes and DNA. TCRdb's processing, not the authors' own work, is the source of the V and J calls. The sample table shows more than 350,000 distinct CDR3 sequences, and approximately 15% are seen once. The top ten hold 30% to 35% of the sample.

The data belong to a study of T cells in Graves' hyperthyroidism and ophthalmopathy (dated by TCRdb to about 2019). For the study in its entirety: Peripheral blood was sampled at the time of initial diagnosis, prior to any treatment. According to the paper, TCR Vbeta CDR3 sequencing was carried out on roughly 130 peripheral blood samples, which came from some 41 ophthalmopathy, roughly 75 hyperthyroidism and roughly 17 progressor patients. Once sampling was done, hyperthyroidism patients were given methimazole at a starting dose of 30 mg daily, whereas ophthalmopathy patients were given high-dose intravenous methylprednisolone. In roughly six Graves' hyperthyroidism patients, the study also compared T-cell repertoires from thyroid tissue with T-cell repertoires from blood. The 100 discovery patients were divided at random into training and test sets in a 7:3 ratio. A discovery cohort of around 100 patients, 43 with Graves' ophthalmopathy and 57 with stable Graves' hyperthyroidism, was used to find distinguishing TCR V-J signatures. Whether ophthalmopathy could be predicted prospectively was tested in an independent validation cohort made up of approximately 19 hyperthyroidism patients plus 17 patients who later progressed to ophthalmopathy. The paper as a whole reports these results and caveats: Sample size was not statistically predetermined, and blinding of investigators to group allocation was not performed. In validation, progression to ophthalmopathy was predicted by the model with around 71% sensitivity and 72% to 85% specificity, a median of roughly 6 months before onset. In cross-validation, a model built on a 13 V-J signature told ophthalmopathy apart from stable hyperthyroidism with less than 90% sensitivity and about 81% specificity, and in testing the same model reached 80%/75%. Blood samples also contained most of the expanded thyroid clonotypes (frequency above 0.001), which suggests that blood repertoires may reflect thyroid immune responses.

Based on the germline V gene (reference sequence), the CDR1 and CDR2 sequences are MNHEY and SMNVEV. The CDR3 numbers 17 residues from cysteine through phenylalanine. Just CDR3 DNA is preserved here, 51 bases in frame from base 1. V is reduced by 3 bases and J by 0 bases, leaving a spacing of 14 bases between them. Stable Graves' hyperthyroidism was defined as no progression to ophthalmopathy during 18 months of follow-up. Hyperthyroidism patients were aged 18 to 65 years and newly diagnosed, with disease duration of less than 2 months. Exclusion was applied to patients with uncontrolled infections, other autoimmune diseases, pregnancy or lactation. Clinical symptoms, serum thyroxine and TRAb, thyroid ultrasound, and orbital computed tomography formed the basis for the diagnoses. PBMCs were separated from 8 to 10 ml of fresh peripheral blood using Ficoll-Paque density gradient centrifugation. Total RNA was extracted with Trizol reagent, and quality was checked on an Agilent 2100 Bioanalyzer.

The receptor chain draws on TRBV27 and TRBJ2-2; matching of 6 bases hints at TRBD2 as the D gene. Specimen: blood. This sequence originates from a woman in her 30s with Graves' hyperthyroidism. The CDR3 amino acid sequence is: CASSLEGRPSNTGELFF. Read as DNA, the sequence is TGTGCCAGCAGTTTGGAGGGGAGACCCTCGAACACCGGGGAGCTGTTTTTT.